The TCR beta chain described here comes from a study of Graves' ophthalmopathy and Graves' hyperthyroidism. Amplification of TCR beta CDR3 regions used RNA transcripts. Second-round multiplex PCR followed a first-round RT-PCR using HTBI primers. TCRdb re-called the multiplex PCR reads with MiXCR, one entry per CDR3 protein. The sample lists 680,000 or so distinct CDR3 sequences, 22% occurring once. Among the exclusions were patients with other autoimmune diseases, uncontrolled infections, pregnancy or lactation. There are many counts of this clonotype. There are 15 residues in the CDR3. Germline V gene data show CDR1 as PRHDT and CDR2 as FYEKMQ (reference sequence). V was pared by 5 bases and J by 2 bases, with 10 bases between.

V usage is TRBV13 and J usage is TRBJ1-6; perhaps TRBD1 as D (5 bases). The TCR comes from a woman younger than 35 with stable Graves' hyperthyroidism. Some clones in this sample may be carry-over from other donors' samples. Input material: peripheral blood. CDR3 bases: TGTGCCAGCAGCCGACGGGGGACCTATAATTCACCCCTCCACTTT. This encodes CASSRRGTYNSPLHF.